This T cell receptor (beta chain) emerged from a study of T-cell reconstitution after alpha-beta-depleted transplantation in children. Whole-study results and caveats: T-cell counts and diversity at one year post-transplant came mainly from newly produced T cells. There were reportedly several hundred expanded graft clones from which alpha-beta T cells came about two months after transplant. TCRbeta diversity was high at day 60 in some patients (a result of surviving recipient T cells and thymic progenitors).

This CDR3 is built from 13 residues. J was trimmed by 3 bases and V by 7 bases; bases with no gene match: 5. CDR1 MDHEN and CDR2 SYDVKM come from the germline V gene. The authors prepared the TCRbeta library with unique molecular identifiers. TCRdb redid the calling of the PCR reads with MiXCR, one entry per CDR3 protein. This sample has around 300,000 distinct CDR3 sequences, with 10% found just once. This clonotype was found many times. Its antigen is not known. This sequence originates from a boy under two years old with acute myeloid leukemia, due to receive a stem cell transplant. This sample comprised PBMCs, obtained before TCRalphabeta/CD19-depleted stem cell transplant. The gene calls are TRBV28 and TRBJ1-2, with TRBD1 matching over 7 bases. The CDR3 region has the DNA TGTGCCAGCATACGCCAGGGGGACTATGGCTACACCTTC. It is translated as CASIRQGDYGYTF.